In its sample, the clone carrying this TCR beta chain is medium-sized. The CDR3 covers 16 residues. Germline lookup yields CDR1 SGHDT and CDR2 YYEEEE. With 0 bases removed from V and 11 bases from J, the gap between germline ends came to 18 bases. The authors made TCR cDNA by 5'RACE template switching, adding a universal primer site and UMIs. Using its own MiXCR run on the 5' RACE reads, TCRdb lists one record per CDR3 protein. The table has several thousand distinct CDR3 sequences, roughly 7.5% seen once. The sample is drawn from a study of T cells after yellow fever vaccination. Overall study findings and caveats: FACS-sorted repertoires might harbor abundant contaminating clonotypes from the bulk population. A large majority of primary-vaccination clones showed up again after the booster (around 95% CD4, around 90% CD8).

The TCR was taken from a man aged 30 to 45 who received the YFV17D yellow fever vaccine. The input for sequencing was PBMCs, either bulk or a sorted T-cell subset (CD4+, CD8+, memory, or dextramer-sorted; not recorded which), taken 15 days after the yellow fever booster vaccination. The chain employs TRBV5-6 and TRBJ1-6; D is unresolved. CDR3 DNA sequence: TGTGCCAGCAGCTTGGTCACGGGAGGCAGTTTCGCACCCCTCCACTTT. Translation: CASSLVTGGSFAPLHF.